This T cell receptor beta chain originates from a study of blood T cell repertoires in COVID-19. Only in-frame clones appear in the TCRdb table, and some are missing; sequencing was by immunoSEQ multiplex PCR. The sample includes about 240,000 clones, 70% to 90% of them seen just once. This clone was seen repeatedly, ten times or more. With 5 bases clipped from V and 2 bases from J, the junction kept 3 bases outside the gene matches. CDR3 length: 13 amino acids. Germline V gene sequence: CDR1 SGHRS, CDR2 YFSETQ. The clonotype was recovered from a woman under 40 with acute or convalescent COVID-19. Sequencing used peripheral blood. V is TRBV5-1 and J is TRBJ1-1, with 7 positions matching TRBD1. The CDR3 nucleotides read TGCGCCAGCAGGGCAGGGGGAAACACTGAAGCTTTCTTT. Its translation is CASRAGGNTEAFF.